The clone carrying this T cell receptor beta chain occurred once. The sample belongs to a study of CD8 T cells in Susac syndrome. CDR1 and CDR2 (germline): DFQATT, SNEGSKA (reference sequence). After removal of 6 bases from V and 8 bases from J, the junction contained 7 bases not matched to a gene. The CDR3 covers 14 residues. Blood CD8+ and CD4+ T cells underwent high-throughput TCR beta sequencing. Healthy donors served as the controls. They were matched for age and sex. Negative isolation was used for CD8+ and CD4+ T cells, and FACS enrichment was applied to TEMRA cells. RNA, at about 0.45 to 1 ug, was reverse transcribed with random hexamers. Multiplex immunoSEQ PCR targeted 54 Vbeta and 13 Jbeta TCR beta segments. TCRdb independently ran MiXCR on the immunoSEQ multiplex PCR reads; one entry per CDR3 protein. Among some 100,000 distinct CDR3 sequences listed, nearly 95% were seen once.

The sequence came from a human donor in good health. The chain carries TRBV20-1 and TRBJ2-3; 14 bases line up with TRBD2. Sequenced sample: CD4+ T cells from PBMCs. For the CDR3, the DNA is TGCAGTGCCCAGACTAGCGGGGGGGCCGCTACGCAGTATTTT. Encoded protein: CSAQTSGGAATQYF.